The clone carrying this TCR beta chain appeared a few times. Its antigen is as yet unknown. CDR3 size: 14 residues. The junction had 6 bases not matched to a gene; V was cut back by 7 bases and J by 2 bases. In germline, CDR1 is SGHTA, CDR2 FQGNSA. The authors sorted CD4+ naive, central memory, regulatory and stem cell-like memory cells via CD45RO/CCR7/CD25/CD127/CD95/CD27. The whole isolated RNA underwent reverse transcription, so sequencing captured expressed TCRB transcripts. The method was immunoSEQ multiplex PCR; TCRdb's version includes in-frame clones alone and lacks a portion of them. The table includes about 120,000 clones, roughly 15% detected once. The data belong to a study of beta chain features in type 1 diabetes. Turning to the study itself: Across all samples, roughly 98,000,000 sorted cells were examined. Study-level results: Highly expressing activated T cells could be over-counted with a cDNA template. Shortening of TCRB CDR3s, moderate but significant, appeared in all four CD4+ subsets of Type 1 diabetes patients.

The sequenced sample was central memory CD4+ T cells from blood. V usage is TRBV7-2 and J usage is TRBJ2-3; the match to TRBD2 covers 7 bases. The receptor was derived from a man between 25 and 39 years old with type 1 diabetes. Written as DNA, the CDR3 is TGTGCCAGCAAGAGAGCGGGGTTCACAGATACGCAGTATTTT. This translates into CASKRAGFTDTQYF.